This record covers a single TCR beta chain. Its antigen is not identified. These data are taken from a study of vaccination and CD4 T cells after COVID-19. Study in general: Two-dose vaccination with either BNT162b2 or mRNA-1273 was given to participants.

Treatment described: roughly 10-day PBMC culture with coronavirus spike peptide pools or control peptides (ViraFEST assay). Peptide pools at approximately 10 ug/ml and IL-2 at 8 to 10 IU/ml were added to cultures of some 1.9 million PBMCs per well. Oncomine TCR Beta short-read sequencing was applied to DNA from cultured CD4+ T cells. TCRdb ran MiXCR on the PCR reads and lists one entry per CDR3 protein. This table has just over 20,000 distinct CDR3 sequences, roughly 74% appearing once. The CDR3 is 19 amino acids. V was shortened by 1 base and J by 2 bases, with 23 bases between the two germline ends. In germline, CDR1 is LNHDA, CDR2 SQIVND (reference sequence).

The TCR was taken from a human donor who had recovered from COVID-19. Input material: CD4+ T cells from blood, cultured in vitro. The chain carries TRBV19 and TRBJ1-1, with TRBD1 as a possible D gene (5 bases). The CDR3 loop is CASSIGGWGNRQNNTEAFF. Here the CDR3 DNA reads TGTGCCAGTAGTATAGGGGGGTGGGGCAATCGTCAAAATAACACTGAAGCTTTCTTT.